The T cell receptor (beta chain) described here comes from a study of blood T cell repertoires in COVID-19. Produced via immunoSEQ multiplex PCR; TCRdb's table is partial and in-frame only. The table has tens of thousands of clones, roughly 85% seen once. The length of the CDR3 is 14 residues. From germline, CDR1 is LNHDA and CDR2 SQIVND (reference sequence). Trimming pared 1 base from V and 1 base from J, leaving 6 bases between. With respect to this clone: The sample carries other DNA sequences with the same CDR3.

Enrolled during active infection, Seattle patients were then followed longitudinally. The chain uses TRBV19 and TRBJ2-3; no clear D gene. The sequenced material came from peripheral blood. This receptor was identified in a woman in her fifties or sixties with COVID-19, enrolled during active disease. CDR3 in DNA: TGTGCCAGTAGTATAGCTACTGGCACAGATACGCAGTATTTT. Translated: CASSIATGTDTQYF.